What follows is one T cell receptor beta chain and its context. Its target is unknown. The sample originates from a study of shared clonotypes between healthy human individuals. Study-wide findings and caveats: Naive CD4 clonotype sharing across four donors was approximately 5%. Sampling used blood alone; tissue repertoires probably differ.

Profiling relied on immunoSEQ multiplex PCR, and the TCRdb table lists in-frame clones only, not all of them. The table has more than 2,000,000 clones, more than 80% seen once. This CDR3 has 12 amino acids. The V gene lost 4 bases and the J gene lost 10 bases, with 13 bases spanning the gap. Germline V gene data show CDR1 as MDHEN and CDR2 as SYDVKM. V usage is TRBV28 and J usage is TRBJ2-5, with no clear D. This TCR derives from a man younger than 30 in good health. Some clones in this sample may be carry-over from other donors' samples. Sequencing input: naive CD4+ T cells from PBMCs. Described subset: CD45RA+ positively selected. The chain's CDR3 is CASSSIRVNQYF. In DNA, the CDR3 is TGTGCCAGCAGTTCGATCCGGGTAAACCAGTACTTC.